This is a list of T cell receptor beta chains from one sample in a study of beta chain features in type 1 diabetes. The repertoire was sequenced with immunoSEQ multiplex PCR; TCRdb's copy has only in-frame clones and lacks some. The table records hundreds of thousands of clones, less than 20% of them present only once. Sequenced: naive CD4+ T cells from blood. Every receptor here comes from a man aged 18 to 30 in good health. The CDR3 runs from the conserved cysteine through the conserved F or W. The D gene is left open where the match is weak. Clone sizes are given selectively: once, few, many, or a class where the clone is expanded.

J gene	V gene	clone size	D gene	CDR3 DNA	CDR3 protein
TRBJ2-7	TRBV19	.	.	TGTGCCAGTAAGACGACCCTCGGCTCCTACGAGCAGTACTTC	CASKTTLGSYEQYF
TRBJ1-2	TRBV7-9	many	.	TGTGCCAGCAGCTTCCCTCAGGGCTATGGCTACACCTTC	CASSFPQGYGYTF
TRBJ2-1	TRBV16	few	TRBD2	TGTGCCAGCAGCCAATCTGGCGGGGGGCCCAATGAGCAGTTCTTC	CASSQSGGGPNEQFF
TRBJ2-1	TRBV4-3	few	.	TGCGCCAGCAGCCAAGGGCAATCGACTGAGCAGTTCTTC	CASSQGQSTEQFF
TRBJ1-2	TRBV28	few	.	TGTGCCAGCAGTTTATCGGGGTTCGGTGGCTACACCTTC	CASSLSGFGGYTF
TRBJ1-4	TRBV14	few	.	TGTGCCAGCAGCCCAGTAATTGGTAATGAAAAACTGTTTTTT	CASSPVIGNEKLFF
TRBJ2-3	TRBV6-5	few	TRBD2	TGTGCCACCGTGACTAGCGGGAGGAACACAGATACGCAGTATTTT	CATVTSGRNTDTQYF
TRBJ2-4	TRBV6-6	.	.	TGTGCCGCCCGGCCCGGGCATAAAAACATTCAGTACTTC	CAARPGHKNIQYF
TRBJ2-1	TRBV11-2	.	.	TGTGCCAGCAGCGGACACAGCATTAGCTACAATGAGCAGTTCTTC	CASSGHSISYNEQFF
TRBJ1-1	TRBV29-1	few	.	TGCAGCGTTGGGCAGGGAGACACTGAAGCTTTCTTT	CSVGQGDTEAFF
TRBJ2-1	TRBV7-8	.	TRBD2	TGTGCCAGCAGCGAATTTAGCGGGGGCCCTTACAATGAGCAGTTCTTC	CASSEFSGGPYNEQFF
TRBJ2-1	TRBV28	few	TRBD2	TGTGCCAGCAGGACCCTAGCGGGAGGGAGAAATGAGCAGTTCTTC	CASRTLAGGRNEQFF
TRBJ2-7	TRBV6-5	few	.	TGTGCCAGCAGTTACAGGGGGAGATACGAGCAGTACTTC	CASSYRGRYEQYF
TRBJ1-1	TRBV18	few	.	TGTGCCAGCTCACCTAGGGGCGATGGCACTGAAGCTTTCTTT	CASSPRGDGTEAFF
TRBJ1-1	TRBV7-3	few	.	TGTGCCAGCAGCTCCACCGCGGGTTCGTACACTGAAGCTTTCTTT	CASSSTAGSYTEAFF
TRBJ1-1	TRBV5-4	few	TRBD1	TGTGCCAGCAGCGTGACAGGGGTGAACACTGAAGCTTTCTTT	CASSVTGVNTEAFF
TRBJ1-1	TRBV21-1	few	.	TGTGCCAGCAGTCCTTTACAGGGTCGGGGGACTGAAGCTTTCTTT	CASSPLQGRGTEAFF
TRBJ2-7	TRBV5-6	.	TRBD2	TGTGCCAGCAGCTTGAATATTCGACTAGCCGACTACGAGCAGTACTTC	CASSLNIRLADYEQYF
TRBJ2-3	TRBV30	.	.	TGTGCCTGGACGGCCGGGGCAGATACGCAGTATTTT	CAWTAGADTQYF
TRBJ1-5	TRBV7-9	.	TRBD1	TGTGCCAGCAGCCTTCAGGGGGCGAGCAATCAGCCCCAGCATTTT	CASSLQGASNQPQHF
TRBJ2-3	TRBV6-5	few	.	TGTGCCAGCAAATCGCTCGATACAGATACGCAGTATTTT	CASKSLDTDTQYF
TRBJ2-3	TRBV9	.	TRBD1	TGTGCCAGCAGCGCACAGGGGAATTCCTGGGCAGATACGCAGTATTTT	CASSAQGNSWADTQYF
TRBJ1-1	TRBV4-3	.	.	TGCGCCAGCAGCCAAATTCGACAGGCCAACGTACGACGTGGGACTGAAGCTTTCTTT	CASSQIRQANVRRGTEAFF
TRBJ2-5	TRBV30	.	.	TGTGCCTGGAAGCGTGGATACGAGACCCAGTACTTC	CAWKRGYETQYF
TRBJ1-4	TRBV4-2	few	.	TGTGCCAGCAGCCAAGATTTGAAGGGGACTAATGAAAAACTGTTTTTT	CASSQDLKGTNEKLFF
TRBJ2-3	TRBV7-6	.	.	TGTGCCAGCAGCAAGGGAGGAGATACGCAGTATTTT	CASSKGGDTQYF
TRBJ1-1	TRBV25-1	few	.	TGTGCCAGCAGTAAAGGGGTGAACACTGAAGCTTTCTTT	CASSKGVNTEAFF
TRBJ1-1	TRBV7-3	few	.	TGTGCCAGCAGCTTGAATTTCGACGGGTACACTGAAGCTTTCTTT	CASSLNFDGYTEAFF
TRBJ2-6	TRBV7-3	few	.	TGTGCCAGCAGCTTAACGGCGGACAGAATCCCAACTGGGGCCAACGTCCTGACTTTC	CASSLTADRIPTGANVLTF
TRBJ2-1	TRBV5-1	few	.	TGCGCCAGCAGCTTGGTGGGGCTTCAGGTCACGGAGCAGTTCTTC	CASSLVGLQVTEQFF
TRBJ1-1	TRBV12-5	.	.	TGTGCTAGTGGTTTGGTGACCGCAAGGAACACTGAAGCTTTCTTT	CASGLVTARNTEAFF
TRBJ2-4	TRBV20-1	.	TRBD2	TGCAGTGCGTCCGGGGGGGCCGGGTACTTC	CSASGGAGYF
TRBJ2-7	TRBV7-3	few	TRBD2	TGTGCCAGCAGCCCCCGGACTAGCTACGAGCAGTACTTC	CASSPRTSYEQYF
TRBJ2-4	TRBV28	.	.	TGTGCCAGCAGTCCTCTCTCTCCAGGTTTAGCCAAAAACATTCAGTACTTC	CASSPLSPGLAKNIQYF
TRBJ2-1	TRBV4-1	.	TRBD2	TGCGCCAGCAGTCGGTTCGGACTAGGAGGCTCCTACAATGAGCAGTTCTTC	CASSRFGLGGSYNEQFF
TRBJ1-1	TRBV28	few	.	TGTGCCAGCAGTTCCCAGGGTAAGAACACTGAAGCTTTCTTT	CASSSQGKNTEAFF
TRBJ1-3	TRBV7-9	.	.	TGTGCCAGCAAGGGCTCTGGAAACACCATATATTTT	CASKGSGNTIYF
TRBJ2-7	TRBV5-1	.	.	TGCGCCAGCAGCTTGGCCGGTAGGGAGCAGTACTTC	CASSLAGREQYF
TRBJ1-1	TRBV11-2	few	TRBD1	TGTGCCAGCAGAGCCCCCGGACAGGTAGCTAAGAAAGCTTTCTTT	CASRAPGQVAKKAFF
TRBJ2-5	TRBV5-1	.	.	TGCGCCAGCAGCCCTGGGGCGGACAGAGAAGAGACCCAGTACTTC	CASSPGADREETQYF
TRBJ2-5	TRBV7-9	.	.	TGTGCCAGCAGCTTAATCTTAGCCCAAGAGACCCAGTACTTC	CASSLILAQETQYF